This TCR beta chain is from a study of cytomegalovirus exposure and HLA in healthy donors. Study results and limitations: A later analysis found most CMV-associated TCR beta chains apparently HLA-restricted.

Worth noting for this clone: What it recognizes is unknown.

A multiplex PCR was run with 60 Vbeta primers and 13 Jbeta primers. Clones were sequenced by immunoSEQ multiplex PCR, and TCRdb holds only the in-frame ones, with some missing. The repertoire holds some 120,000 clones, about 80% seen once, with 1% in the top ten. This clonotype was sampled from a middle-aged man in good health and CMV-seronegative. Sequenced: PBMCs.

The CDR3 coding sequence is TGTGCCAGCAGCTTACAGGGGGTCGGCAATCAGCCCCAGCATTTT. It translates to CASSLQGVGNQPQHF. This chain connects TRBV13 to TRBJ1-5, with TRBD1 identical over 7 bases. The V gene end was trimmed by 2 bases and the J gene end by 2 bases; junction bases not matched to a gene: 3. The CDR3 runs 15 residues. Looked up from germline, CDR1 is PRHDT and CDR2 is FYEKMQ (reference sequence).